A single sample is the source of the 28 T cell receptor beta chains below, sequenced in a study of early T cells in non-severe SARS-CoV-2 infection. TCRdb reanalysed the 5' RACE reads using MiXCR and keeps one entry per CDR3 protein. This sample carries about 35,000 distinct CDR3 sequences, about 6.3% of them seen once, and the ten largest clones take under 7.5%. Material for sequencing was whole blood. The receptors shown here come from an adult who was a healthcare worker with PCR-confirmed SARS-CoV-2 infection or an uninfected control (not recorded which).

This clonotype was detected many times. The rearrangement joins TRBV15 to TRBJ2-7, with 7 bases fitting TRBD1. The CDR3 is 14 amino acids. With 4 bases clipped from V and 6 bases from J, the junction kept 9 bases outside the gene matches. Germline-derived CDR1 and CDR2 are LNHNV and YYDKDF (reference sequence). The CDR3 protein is CATSTRDRGREQYF. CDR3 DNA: TGTGCCACCAGCACCCGGGACAGAGGACGCGAGCAGTACTTC.

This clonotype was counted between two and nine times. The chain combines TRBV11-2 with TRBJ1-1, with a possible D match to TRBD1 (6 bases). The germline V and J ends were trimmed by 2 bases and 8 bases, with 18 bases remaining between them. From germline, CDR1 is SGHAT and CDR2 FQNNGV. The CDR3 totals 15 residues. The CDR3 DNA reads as TGTGCCAGCAGCTTATTGGGGGGCGCCAAGGGGGAAGCTTTCTTT. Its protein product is CASSLLGGAKGEAFF.

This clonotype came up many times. The DNA of the CDR3 is TGTGCCAGCAGCCTCAGCGGGAGCTATGAGCAGTTCTTC. Translation gives CASSLSGSYEQFF. The chain employs TRBV12-3 or TRBV12-4 and TRBJ2-1, with TRBD2 matching over 8 bases. The trim removed 6 bases at V and 8 bases at J, leaving 6 bases unmatched. The CDR3 is 13 residues long.

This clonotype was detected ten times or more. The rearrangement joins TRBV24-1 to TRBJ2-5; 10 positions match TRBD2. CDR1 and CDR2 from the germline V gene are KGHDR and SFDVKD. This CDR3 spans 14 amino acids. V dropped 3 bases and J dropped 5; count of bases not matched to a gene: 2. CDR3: CATSDTAGGETQYF. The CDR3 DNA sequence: TGTGCCACCAGTGATACAGCGGGAGGGGAGACCCAGTACTTC.

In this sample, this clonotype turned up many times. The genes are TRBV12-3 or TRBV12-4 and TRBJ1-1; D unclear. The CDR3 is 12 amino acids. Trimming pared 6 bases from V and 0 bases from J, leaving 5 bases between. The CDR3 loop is CASRVMNTEAFF. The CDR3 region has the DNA TGTGCCAGCAGGGTAATGAACACTGAAGCTTTCTTT.

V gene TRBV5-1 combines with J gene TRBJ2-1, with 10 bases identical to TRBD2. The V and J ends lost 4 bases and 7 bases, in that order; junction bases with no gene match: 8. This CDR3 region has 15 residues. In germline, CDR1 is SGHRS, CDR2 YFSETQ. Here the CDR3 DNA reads TGCGCCAGCAGCCTAATAGCGGGAGGAATGAATGAGCAGTTCTTC. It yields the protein CASSLIAGGMNEQFF.

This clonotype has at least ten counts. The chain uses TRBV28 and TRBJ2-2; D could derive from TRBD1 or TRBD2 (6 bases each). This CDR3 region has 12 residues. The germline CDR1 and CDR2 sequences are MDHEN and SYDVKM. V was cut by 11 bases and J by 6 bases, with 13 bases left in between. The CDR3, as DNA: TGTGCCTCACGAAGGGGGGCCGGGGAGCTGTTTTTT. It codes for CASRRGAGELFF. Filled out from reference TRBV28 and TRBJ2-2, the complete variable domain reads DVKVTQSSRYLVKRTGEKVFLECVQDMDHENMFWYRQDPGLGLRLIYFSYDVKMKEKGDIPEGYSVSREKKERFSLILESASTNQTSMYLCASRRGAGELFFGEGSRLTVL.

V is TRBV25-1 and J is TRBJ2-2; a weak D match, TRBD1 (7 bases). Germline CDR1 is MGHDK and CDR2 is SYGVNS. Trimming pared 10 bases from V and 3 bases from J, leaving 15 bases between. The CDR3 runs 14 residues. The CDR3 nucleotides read TGTGCCACCAGGGGGACTGCCGACACCGGGGAGCTGTTTTTT. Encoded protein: CATRGTADTGELFF.

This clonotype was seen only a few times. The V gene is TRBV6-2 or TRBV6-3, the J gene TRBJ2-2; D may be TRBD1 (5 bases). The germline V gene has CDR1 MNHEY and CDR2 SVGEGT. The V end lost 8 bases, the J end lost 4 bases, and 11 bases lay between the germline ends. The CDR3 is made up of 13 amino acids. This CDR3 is CASVFRGTGELFF. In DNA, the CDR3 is TGTGCCAGCGTCTTTAGGGGCACCGGGGAGCTGTTTTTT.

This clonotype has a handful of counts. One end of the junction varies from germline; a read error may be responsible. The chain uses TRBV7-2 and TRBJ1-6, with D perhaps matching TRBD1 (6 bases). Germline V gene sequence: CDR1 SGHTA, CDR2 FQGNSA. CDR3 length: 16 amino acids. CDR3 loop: CASSVAWGRKDSPLHF. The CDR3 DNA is TGTGCCAGCAGCGTAGCGTGGGGGCGCAAGGATTCACCCCTCCACTTT.

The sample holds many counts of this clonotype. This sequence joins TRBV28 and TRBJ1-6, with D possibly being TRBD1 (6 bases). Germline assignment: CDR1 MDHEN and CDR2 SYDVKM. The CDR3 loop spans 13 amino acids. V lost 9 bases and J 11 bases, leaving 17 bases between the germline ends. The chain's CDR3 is CASTGPMVTPLHF. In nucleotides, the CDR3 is TGTGCCAGTACAGGGCCGATGGTTACACCCCTCCACTTT.

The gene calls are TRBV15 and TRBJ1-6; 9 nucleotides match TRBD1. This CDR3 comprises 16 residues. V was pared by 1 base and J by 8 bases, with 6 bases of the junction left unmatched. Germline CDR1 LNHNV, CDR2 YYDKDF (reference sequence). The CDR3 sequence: CATSRAAGQGYSPLHF. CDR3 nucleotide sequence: TGTGCCACCAGCAGAGCAGCGGGACAGGGTTATTCACCCCTCCACTTT.

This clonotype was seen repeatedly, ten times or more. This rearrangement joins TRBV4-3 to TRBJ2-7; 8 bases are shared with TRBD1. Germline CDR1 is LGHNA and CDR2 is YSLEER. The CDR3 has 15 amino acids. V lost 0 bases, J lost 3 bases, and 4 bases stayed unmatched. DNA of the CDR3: TGCGCCAGCAGCCAAGATATCACAGGGGGCTACGAGCAGTACTTC. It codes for CASSQDITGGYEQYF.

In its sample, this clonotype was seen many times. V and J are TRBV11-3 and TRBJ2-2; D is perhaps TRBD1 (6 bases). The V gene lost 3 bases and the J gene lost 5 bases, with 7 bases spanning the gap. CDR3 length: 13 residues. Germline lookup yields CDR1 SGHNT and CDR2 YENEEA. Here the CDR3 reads CASSFRGTGELFF. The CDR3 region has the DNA TGTGCCAGCAGCTTTAGGGGGACCGGGGAGCTGTTTTTT.

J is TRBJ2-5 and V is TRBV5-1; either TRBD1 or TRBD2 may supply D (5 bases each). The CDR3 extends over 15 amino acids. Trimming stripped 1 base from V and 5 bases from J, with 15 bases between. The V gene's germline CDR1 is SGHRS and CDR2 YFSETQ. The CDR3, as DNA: TGCGCCAGCAGCTTGATGGGACCCGTTGAGGAGACCCAGTACTTC. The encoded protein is CASSLMGPVEETQYF.

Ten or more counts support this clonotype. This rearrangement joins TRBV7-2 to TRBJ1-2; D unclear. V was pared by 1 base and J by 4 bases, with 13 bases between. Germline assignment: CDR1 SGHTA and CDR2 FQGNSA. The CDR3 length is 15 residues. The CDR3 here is CASSLDPFSGYGYTF. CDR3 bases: TGTGCCAGCAGCTTAGATCCCTTCAGCGGCTATGGCTACACCTTC.

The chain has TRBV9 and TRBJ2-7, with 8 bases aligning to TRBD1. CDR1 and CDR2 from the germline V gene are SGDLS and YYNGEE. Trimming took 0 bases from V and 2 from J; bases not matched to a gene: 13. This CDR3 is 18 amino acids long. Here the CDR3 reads CASSVAFFRDRLPYEQYF. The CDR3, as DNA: TGTGCCAGCAGCGTAGCGTTCTTTAGGGACAGGCTCCCCTACGAGCAGTACTTC.

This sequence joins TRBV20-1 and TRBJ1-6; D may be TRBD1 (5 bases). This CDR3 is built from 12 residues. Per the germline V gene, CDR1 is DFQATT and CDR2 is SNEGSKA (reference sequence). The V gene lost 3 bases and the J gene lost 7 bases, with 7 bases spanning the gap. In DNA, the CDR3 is TGCAGTGCTAGGGGACTGAATTCACCCCTCCACTTT. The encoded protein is CSARGLNSPLHF.

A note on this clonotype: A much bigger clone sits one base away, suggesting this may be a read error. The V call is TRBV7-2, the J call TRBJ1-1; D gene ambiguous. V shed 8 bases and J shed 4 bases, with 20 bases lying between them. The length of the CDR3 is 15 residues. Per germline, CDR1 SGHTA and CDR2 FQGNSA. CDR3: CASGPLSVAGTEAFF. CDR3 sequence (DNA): TGTGCCAGCGGCCCCTTATCAGTGGCCGGCACTGAAGCTTTCTTT.

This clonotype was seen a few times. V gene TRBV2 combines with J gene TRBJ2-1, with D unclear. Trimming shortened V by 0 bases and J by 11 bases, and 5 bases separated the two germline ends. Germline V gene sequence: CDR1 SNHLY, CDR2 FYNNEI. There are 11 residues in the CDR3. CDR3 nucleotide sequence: TGTGCCAGCAGTGAAGCGGGAAAGCAGTTCTTC. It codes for CASSEAGKQFF.

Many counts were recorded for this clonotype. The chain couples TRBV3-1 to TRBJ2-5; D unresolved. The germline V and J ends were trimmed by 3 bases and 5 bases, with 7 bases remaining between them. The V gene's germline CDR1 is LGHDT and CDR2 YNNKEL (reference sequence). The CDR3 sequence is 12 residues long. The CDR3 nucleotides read TGTGCCAGCAGCCATTTTCTGGAGACCCAGTACTTC. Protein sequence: CASSHFLETQYF.

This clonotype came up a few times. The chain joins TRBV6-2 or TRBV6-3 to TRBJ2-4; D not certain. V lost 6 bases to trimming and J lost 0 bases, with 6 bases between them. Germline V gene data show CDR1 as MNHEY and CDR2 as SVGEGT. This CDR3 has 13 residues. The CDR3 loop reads CASSSLAKNIQYF. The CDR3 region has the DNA TGTGCCAGCAGCTCCTTAGCCAAAAACATTCAGTACTTC.

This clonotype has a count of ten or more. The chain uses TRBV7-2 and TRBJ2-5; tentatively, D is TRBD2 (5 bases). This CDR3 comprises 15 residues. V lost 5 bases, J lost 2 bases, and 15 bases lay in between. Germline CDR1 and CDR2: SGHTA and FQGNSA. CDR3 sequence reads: CASSLGYGKQETQYF. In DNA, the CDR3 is TGTGCCAGCAGCCTTGGGTACGGGAAACAAGAGACCCAGTACTTC.

The CDR3 protein is CASSHDFSGSGDTQYF. CDR3 DNA sequence: TGTGCCAGCAGCCACGACTTTAGCGGGAGCGGGGATACGCAGTATTTT. This chain links TRBV4-2 with TRBJ2-3; 9 bases align to TRBD2. V lost 3 bases and J lost 6; bases outside the gene matches: 10. Germline V gives CDR1 LGHNA, CDR2 YNFKEQ. This CDR3 has 16 amino acids.

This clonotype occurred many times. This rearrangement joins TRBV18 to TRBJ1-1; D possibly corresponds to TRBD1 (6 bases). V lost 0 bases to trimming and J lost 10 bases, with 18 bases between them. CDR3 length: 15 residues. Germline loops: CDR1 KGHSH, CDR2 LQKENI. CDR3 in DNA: TGTGCCAGCTCACCACCGTATCTGGGGGCGGGACCAGCTTTCTTT. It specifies CASSPPYLGAGPAFF.

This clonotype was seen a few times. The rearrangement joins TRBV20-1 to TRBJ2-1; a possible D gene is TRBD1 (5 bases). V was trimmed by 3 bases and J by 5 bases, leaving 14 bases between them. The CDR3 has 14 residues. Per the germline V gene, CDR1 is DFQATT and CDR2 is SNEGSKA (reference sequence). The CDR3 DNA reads TGCAGTGCTAGCTCTCCAGGGAATAACAATGAGCAGTTCTTC. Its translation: CSASSPGNNNEQFF.

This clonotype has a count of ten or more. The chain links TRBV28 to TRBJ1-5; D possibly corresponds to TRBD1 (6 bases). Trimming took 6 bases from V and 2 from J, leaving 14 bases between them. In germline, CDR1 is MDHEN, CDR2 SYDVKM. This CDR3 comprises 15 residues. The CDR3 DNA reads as TGTGCCAGCAGCCCGCCGCGACAGGGCAATCAGCCCCAGCATTTT. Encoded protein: CASSPPRQGNQPQHF. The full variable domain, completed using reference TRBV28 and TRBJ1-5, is DVKVTQSSRYLVKRTGEKVFLECVQDMDHENMFWYRQDPGLGLRLIYFSYDVKMKEKGDIPEGYSVSREKKERFSLILESASTNQTSMYLCASSPPRQGNQPQHFGDGTRLSIL.

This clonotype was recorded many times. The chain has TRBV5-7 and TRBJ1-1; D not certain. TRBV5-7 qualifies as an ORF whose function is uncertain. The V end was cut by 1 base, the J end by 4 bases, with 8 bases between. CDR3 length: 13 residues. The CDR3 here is CASSLSPGTEAFF. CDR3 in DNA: TGTGCCAGCAGCTTGTCTCCTGGCACTGAAGCTTTCTTT.